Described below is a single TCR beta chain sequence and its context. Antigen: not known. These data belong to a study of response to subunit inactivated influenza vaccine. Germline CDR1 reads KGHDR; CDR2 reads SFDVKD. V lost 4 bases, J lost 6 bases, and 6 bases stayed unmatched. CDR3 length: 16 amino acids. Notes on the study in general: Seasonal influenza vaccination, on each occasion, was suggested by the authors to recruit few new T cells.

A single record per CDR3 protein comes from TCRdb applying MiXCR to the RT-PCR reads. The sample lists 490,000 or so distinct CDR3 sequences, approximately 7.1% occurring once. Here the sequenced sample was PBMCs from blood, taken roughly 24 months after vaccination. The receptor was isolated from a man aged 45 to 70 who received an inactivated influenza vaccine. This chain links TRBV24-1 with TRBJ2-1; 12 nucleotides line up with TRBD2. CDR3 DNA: TGTGCCACCAGTGACCCCGGACTAGCGGGACGCAATGAGCAGTTCTTC. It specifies CATSDPGLAGRNEQFF.